This T cell receptor (beta chain) was observed in a study of identifying expanded T cells in peripheral blood. Comment on this clone: No antigen is known for it.

Findings and caveats of the study: Differentially abundant clones: around 1.2 between replicates, around 17 at 2 to 3 weeks, around 20 at four.

The method was immunoSEQ multiplex PCR; TCRdb's version includes in-frame clones alone and lacks a portion of them. The sample holds more than 65,000 clones, about nine tenths seen once. Specimen: blood. The source is a person aged 18 to 75 in good health.

The CDR3 sequence is CASSLKDRAENIQYF. DNA of the CDR3: TGTGCCAGCAGCTTGAAGGACAGGGCAGAAAACATTCAGTACTTC. This chain links TRBV7-8 with TRBJ2-4; 8 nucleotides line up with TRBD1. This CDR3 region has 15 residues. The junction had 6 bases not matched to a gene; V was cut back by 3 bases and J by 5 bases. Germline CDR1 reads SGHVS; CDR2 reads FQNEAQ.